This T cell receptor beta chain was found in a study of cytomegalovirus exposure and HLA in healthy donors. Study-level information: Of the donors genotyped, about 390 in all, 65% to 90% fell in the Caucasian-associated ancestry cluster.

Those who donated were healthy bone marrow donors. V lost 7 bases and J lost 3; bases outside the gene matches: 9. CDR3 length: 16 amino acids. Germline assignment: CDR1 MNHEY and CDR2 SMNVEV (reference sequence). PCR amplification relied on 60 Vbeta primers (plus 13 Jbeta primers). Only in-frame clones appear in the TCRdb table, and some are missing; sequencing was by immunoSEQ multiplex PCR. The data contain 83,000 or so clones, around 76% of them singletons. The source of this sequence is a man younger than 40 in good health and CMV-seropositive. The sequenced sample consisted of PBMCs. The chain is built from TRBV27 and TRBJ2-1, with TRBD2 matching 10 bases. The DNA for the CDR3 is TGTGCCAGCACCTTAGCGGGGGGTCCAATCTACAATGAGCAGTTCTTC. It encodes CASTLAGGPIYNEQFF.